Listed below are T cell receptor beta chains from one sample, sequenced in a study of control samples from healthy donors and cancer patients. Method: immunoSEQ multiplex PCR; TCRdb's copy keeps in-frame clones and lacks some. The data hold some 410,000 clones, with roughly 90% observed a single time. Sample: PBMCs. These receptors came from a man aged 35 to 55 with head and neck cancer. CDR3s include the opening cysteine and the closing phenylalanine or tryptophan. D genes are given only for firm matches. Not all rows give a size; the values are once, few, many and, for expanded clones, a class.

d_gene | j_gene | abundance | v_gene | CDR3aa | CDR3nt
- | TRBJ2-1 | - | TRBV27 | CASSLSGNNEQFF | TGTGCCAGCAGTTTATCAGGAAACAATGAGCAGTTCTTC
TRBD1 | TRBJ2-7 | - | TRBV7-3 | CASSLTGTGGKYEQYF | TGTGCCAGCAGCTTAACCGGGACAGGGGGCAAGTACGAGCAGTACTTC
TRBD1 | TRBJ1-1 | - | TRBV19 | CASRGGQGNTEAFF | TGTGCCAGTAGAGGAGGACAGGGGAACACTGAAGCTTTCTTT
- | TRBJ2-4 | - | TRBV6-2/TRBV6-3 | CASSYVQKAKNIQYF | TGTGCCAGCAGTTATGTCCAGAAAGCCAAAAACATTCAGTACTTC
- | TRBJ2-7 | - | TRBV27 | CASSLQGPLVSPYEQYF | TGTGCCAGCAGTTTACAGGGGCCCCTTGTAAGTCCCTACGAGCAGTACTTC
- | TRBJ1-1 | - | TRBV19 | CASSMGLENTEAFF | TGTGCCAGTAGTATGGGACTTGAGAACACTGAAGCTTTCTTT
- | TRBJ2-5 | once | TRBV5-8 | CASSLGTGVEETQYF | TGTGCCAGCAGCTTGGGGACGGGAGTGGAGGAGACCCAGTACTTC
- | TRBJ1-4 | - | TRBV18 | CASSPNDNIEKLFF | TGTGCCAGCTCCCCGAATGACAACATTGAAAAACTGTTTTTT
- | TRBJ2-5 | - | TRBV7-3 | CASSSTGEGETQYF | TGTGCCAGCAGCTCGACAGGGGAGGGGGAGACCCAGTACTTC
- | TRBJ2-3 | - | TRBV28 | CASTKGGGDTQYF | TGTGCCAGCACGAAGGGGGGGGGAGATACGCAGTATTTT
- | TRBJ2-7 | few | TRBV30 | CAWSVVDFGEQYF | TGTGCCTGGAGTGTAGTGGATTTTGGGGAGCAGTACTTC
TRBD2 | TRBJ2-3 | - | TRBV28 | CASRDSGRANTDTQYF | TGTGCCAGCCGGGATAGCGGGAGGGCTAACACAGATACGCAGTATTTT
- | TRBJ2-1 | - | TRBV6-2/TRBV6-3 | CASSAPGQRSYNEQFF | TGTGCCAGCAGTGCCCCAGGGCAGCGCTCCTACAATGAGCAGTTCTTC
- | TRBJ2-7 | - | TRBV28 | CASTVYTDSYEQYF | TGTGCCTCCACAGTTTATACAGATTCCTACGAGCAGTACTTC
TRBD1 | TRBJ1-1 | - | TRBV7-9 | CASSTGTGSDTEAFF | TGTGCCAGCAGCACGGGGACAGGGAGCGACACTGAAGCTTTCTTT
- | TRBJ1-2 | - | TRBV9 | CASTLIGGSYGYTF | TGTGCCAGCACCCTCATAGGGGGTTCCTATGGCTACACCTTC
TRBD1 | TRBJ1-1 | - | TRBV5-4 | CASSLHRGSEAFF | TGTGCCAGCAGCCTACACAGGGGATCTGAAGCTTTCTTT
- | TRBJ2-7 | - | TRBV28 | CASSLWGYEQYF | TGTGCCAGCAGTTTGTGGGGTTACGAGCAGTACTTC
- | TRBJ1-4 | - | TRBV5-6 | CASTFAGTNEKLFF | TGTGCCAGCACCTTCGCAGGGACTAATGAAAAACTGTTTTTT
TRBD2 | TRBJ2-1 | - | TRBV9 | CASSVTDGRTGIDEQFF | TGTGCCAGCAGCGTCACCGACGGGAGGACCGGTATAGATGAGCAGTTCTTC
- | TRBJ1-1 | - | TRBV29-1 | CSVGSVQGRNTEAFF | TGCAGCGTTGGAAGCGTACAGGGAAGGAACACTGAAGCTTTCTTT
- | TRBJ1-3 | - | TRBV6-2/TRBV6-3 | CASSYAFRRAGNTIYF | TGTGCCAGCAGTTACGCTTTTAGGAGGGCCGGAAACACCATATATTTT
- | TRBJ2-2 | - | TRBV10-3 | CAISDSLRGTENTGELFF | TGTGCCATCAGTGACTCCCTTCGGGGGACAGAGAACACCGGGGAGCTGTTTTTT
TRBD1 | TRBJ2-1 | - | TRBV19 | CASSTRDRGPGQFF | TGTGCCAGTAGTACCAGGGACAGGGGGCCGGGGCAGTTCTTC
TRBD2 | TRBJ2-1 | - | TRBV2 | CASSGLAGGHNEQFF | TGTGCCAGCAGCGGACTAGCGGGAGGGCATAATGAGCAGTTCTTC
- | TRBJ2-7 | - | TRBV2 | CASSDYRIYEQYF | TGTGCCAGCAGTGACTACAGAATCTACGAGCAGTACTTC
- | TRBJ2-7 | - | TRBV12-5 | CASGTHDTVTTYEQYF | TGTGCTAGTGGTACGCACGACACCGTCACCACCTACGAGCAGTACTTC
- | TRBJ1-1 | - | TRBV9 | CASSVPPPGAPEAFF | TGTGCCAGCAGCGTACCCCCTCCGGGGGCCCCTGAAGCTTTCTTT
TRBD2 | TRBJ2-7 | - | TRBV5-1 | CASSLAAGGHYEQYF | TGCGCCAGCAGCTTGGCAGCGGGGGGGCATTACGAGCAGTACTTC
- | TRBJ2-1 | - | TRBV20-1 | CSASLDSFGEQFF | TGCAGTGCTAGTCTCGACAGTTTCGGTGAGCAGTTCTTC
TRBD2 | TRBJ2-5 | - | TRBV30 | CAWGGGETQYF | TGTGCCTGGGGGGGAGGGGAGACCCAGTACTTC